Sequencing of this T cell receptor beta chain was carried out in a study of blood T cell repertoires in COVID-19. The authors' processing: Reference gene primers were amplified, and this amplification served to estimate nucleated cell counts. Libraries were prepared by immunoSEQ multiplex PCR; TCRdb keeps only in-frame clonotypes and omits some of them. The DNA gave D and trimming, while V, J and clone size come from that table. The repertoire holds 150,000 to 180,000 clones, with about 88% as singletons. Per germline, CDR1 SGDLS and CDR2 YYNGEE. The CDR3 loop spans 16 amino acids. Trimming removed 4 bases from V and 10 bases from J, with 21 bases in between.

The clonotype was recovered from a woman aged 65 to 85 with acute or convalescent COVID-19. V is TRBV9 and J is TRBJ1-6; D gene ambiguous. Sequencing was performed on peripheral blood. CDR3 residues: CASSPAGGMGYSPLHF. Written as DNA, the CDR3 is TGTGCCAGCAGCCCCGCAGGAGGGATGGGATACTCACCCCTCCACTTT.